The entry below gives a single T cell receptor beta chain sequence along with its context. The CDR3 sequence is 13 residues long. Germline CDR1 SNHLY, CDR2 FYNNEI. V was clipped by 7 bases and J by 2 bases, with 12 bases between them. The Seattle patients, enrolled during active infection, were followed longitudinally. Under the authors' procedure: Reference gene primer amplification gave nucleated cell count estimates. Profiling relied on immunoSEQ multiplex PCR, and the TCRdb table lists in-frame clones only, not all of them. That table furnishes V, J and clone size, whereas the DNA furnished D and trimming. The sample yields around 62,000 clones, around 90% seen once. This sample stems from a study of blood T cell repertoires in COVID-19.

The chain is built from TRBV2 and TRBJ2-7, with D unresolved. The TCR comes from a woman aged 55-69 years with COVID-19, enrolled during active disease. Sequencing used peripheral blood. The CDR3 DNA is TGTGCCAGCAACCTAGACGGTCCCTACGAGCAGTACTTC. Protein: CASNLDGPYEQYF.